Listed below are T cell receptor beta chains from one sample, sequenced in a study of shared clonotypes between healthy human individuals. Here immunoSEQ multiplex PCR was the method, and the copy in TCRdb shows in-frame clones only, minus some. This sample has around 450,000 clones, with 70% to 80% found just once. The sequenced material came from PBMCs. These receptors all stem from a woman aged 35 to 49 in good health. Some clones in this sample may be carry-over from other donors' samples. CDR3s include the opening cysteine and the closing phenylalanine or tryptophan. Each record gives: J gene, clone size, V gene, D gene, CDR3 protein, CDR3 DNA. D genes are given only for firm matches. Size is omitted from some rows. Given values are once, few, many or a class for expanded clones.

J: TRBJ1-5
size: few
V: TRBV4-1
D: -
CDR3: CASSQTGLNQPQHF
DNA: TGCGCCAGCAGCCAAACAGGCTTGAATCAGCCCCAGCATTTT

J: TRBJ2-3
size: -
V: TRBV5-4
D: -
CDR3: CASSLEGLGLSTDTQYF
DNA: TGTGCCAGCAGCTTGGAGGGGTTAGGGCTTAGCACAGATACGCAGTATTTT

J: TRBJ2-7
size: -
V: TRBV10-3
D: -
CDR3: CAITQGTAERGEQYF
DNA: TGTGCCATCACCCAAGGGACGGCGGAAAGGGGCGAGCAGTACTTC

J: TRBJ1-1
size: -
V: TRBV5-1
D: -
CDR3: CASSPWLAGPREAFF
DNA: TGCGCCAGCAGCCCTTGGTTGGCAGGACCGCGTGAAGCTTTCTTT

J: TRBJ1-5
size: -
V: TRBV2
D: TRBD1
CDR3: CASSAGTGSSNQPQHF
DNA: TGTGCCAGCAGCGCCGGGACAGGGTCTAGCAATCAGCCCCAGCATTTT

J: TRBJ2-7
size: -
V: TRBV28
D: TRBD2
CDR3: CASSIYGRAYEQYF
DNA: TGTGCCAGCAGTATTTACGGGAGGGCCTACGAGCAGTACTTC

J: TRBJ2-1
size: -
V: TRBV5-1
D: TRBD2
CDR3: CASSFSGSGGNEQFF
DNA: TGCGCCAGCAGCTTTAGCGGGAGCGGGGGCAATGAGCAGTTCTTC

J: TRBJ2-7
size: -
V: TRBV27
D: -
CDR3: CASSVEDYEQYF
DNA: TGTGCCAGCAGTGTAGAAGACTACGAGCAGTACTTC

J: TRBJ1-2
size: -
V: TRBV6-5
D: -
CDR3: CASRAGYGYTF
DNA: TGTGCCAGCCGGGCAGGCTATGGCTACACCTTC

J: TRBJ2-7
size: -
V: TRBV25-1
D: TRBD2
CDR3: CASSVAGYEQYF
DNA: TGTGCCAGCAGTGTAGCGGGCTACGAGCAGTACTTC

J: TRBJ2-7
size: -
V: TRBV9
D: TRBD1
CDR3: CASSPRTGGLIVEQYF
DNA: TGTGCCAGCAGCCCCAGGACAGGGGGCCTTATCGTCGAGCAGTACTTC

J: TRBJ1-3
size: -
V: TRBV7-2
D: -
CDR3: CASSLAGPGNTIYF
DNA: TGTGCCAGCAGCTTAGCGGGGCCGGGAAACACCATATATTTT

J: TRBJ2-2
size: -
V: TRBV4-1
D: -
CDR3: CASSQDRPISPNTGELFF
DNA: TGCGCCAGCAGCCAAGATCGTCCTATAAGTCCGAACACCGGGGAGCTGTTTTTT

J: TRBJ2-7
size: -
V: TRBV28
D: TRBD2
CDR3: CASSAPGLAGAEQYF
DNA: TGTGCCAGCAGTGCGCCGGGACTAGCGGGAGCCGAGCAGTACTTC

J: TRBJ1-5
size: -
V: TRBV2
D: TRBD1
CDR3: CASSWDRGGEQPQHF
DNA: TGTGCCAGCAGCTGGGACAGGGGAGGAGAGCAGCCCCAGCATTTT

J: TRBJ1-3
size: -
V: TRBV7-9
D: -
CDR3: CASSLDYDRYTIYF
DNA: TGTGCCAGCAGCTTAGACTACGACAGGTACACCATATATTTT

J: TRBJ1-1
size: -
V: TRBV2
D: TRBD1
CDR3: CASSEEQGVVTEAFF
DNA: TGTGCCAGCAGTGAAGAGCAGGGGGTAGTCACTGAAGCTTTCTTT

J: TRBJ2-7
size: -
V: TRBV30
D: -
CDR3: CAWSGGVWPYSYEQYF
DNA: TGTGCCTGGAGTGGGGGGGTCTGGCCTTATTCCTACGAGCAGTACTTC

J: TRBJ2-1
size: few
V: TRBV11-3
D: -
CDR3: CASSLVGVGEQFF
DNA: TGTGCCAGCAGCTTAGTGGGAGTGGGTGAGCAGTTCTTC

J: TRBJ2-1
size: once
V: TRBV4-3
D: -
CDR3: CASSQLPSYNEQFF
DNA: TGCGCCAGCAGCCAGCTCCCCTCCTACAATGAGCAGTTCTTC

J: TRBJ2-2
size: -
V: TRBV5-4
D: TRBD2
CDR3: CASSPPGLSNTGELFF
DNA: TGTGCCAGCAGTCCTCCGGGACTATCGAACACCGGGGAGCTGTTTTTT

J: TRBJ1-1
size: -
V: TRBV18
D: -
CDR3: CASSPGRAGANTEAFF
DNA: TGTGCCAGCTCACCGGGACGGGCGGGGGCTAACACTGAAGCTTTCTTT

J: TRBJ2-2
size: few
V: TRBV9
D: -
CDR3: CASRTGVSTGELFF
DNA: TGTGCCAGCAGAACAGGAGTTAGCACCGGGGAGCTGTTTTTT

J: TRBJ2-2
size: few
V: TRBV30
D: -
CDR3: CAWTLGEAGELFF
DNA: TGTGCCTGGACCCTAGGAGAGGCGGGGGAGCTGTTTTTT

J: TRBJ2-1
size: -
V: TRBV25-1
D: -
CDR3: CASSGTGIRSYNEQFF
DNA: TGTGCCAGCAGTGGAACAGGGATTCGCTCCTACAATGAGCAGTTCTTC

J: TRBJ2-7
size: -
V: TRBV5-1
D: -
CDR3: CASSESPLSYEQYF
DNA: TGCGCCAGCAGCGAGAGTCCGCTCTCCTACGAGCAGTACTTC

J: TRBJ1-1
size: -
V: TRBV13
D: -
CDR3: CASSFEGYRPRTEAFF
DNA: TGTGCCAGCAGCTTTGAAGGGTACCGACCTCGGACTGAAGCTTTCTTT

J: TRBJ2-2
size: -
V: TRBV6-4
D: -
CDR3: CASSPDRNTGELFF
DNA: TGTGCCAGCAGCCCGGACAGAAACACCGGGGAGCTGTTTTTT

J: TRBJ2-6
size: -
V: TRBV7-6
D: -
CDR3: CASSLAGAGANVLTF
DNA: TGTGCCAGCAGCTTAGCGGGGGCTGGGGCCAACGTCCTGACTTTC

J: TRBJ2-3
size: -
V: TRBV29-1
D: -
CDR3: CSVKGDFASTDTQYF
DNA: TGCAGCGTAAAAGGGGACTTCGCTAGCACAGATACGCAGTATTTT

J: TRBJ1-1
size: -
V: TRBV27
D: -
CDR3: CASSLYRRSTEAFF
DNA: TGTGCCAGCAGTTTGTATCGGAGAAGCACTGAAGCTTTCTTT

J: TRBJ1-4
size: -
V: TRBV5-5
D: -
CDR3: CASSLDGGGATNEKLFF
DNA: TGTGCCAGCAGCTTGGACGGGGGCGGGGCAACTAATGAAAAACTGTTTTTT

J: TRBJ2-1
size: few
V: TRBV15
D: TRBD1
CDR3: CATSRVAGQGNEQFF
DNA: TGTGCCACCAGCAGAGTTGCAGGACAGGGCAATGAGCAGTTCTTC

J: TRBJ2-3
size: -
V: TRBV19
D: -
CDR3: CASSPQASTDTQYF
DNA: TGTGCCAGTAGTCCTCAGGCGAGCACAGATACGCAGTATTTT

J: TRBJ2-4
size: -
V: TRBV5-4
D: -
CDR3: CASSSGGILAKNIQYF
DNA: TGTGCCAGCAGCTCCGGGGGAATCCTAGCCAAAAACATTCAGTACTTC

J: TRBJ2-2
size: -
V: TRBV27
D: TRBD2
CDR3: CASSFTRGTSGGRGRELFF
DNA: TGTGCCAGCAGTTTTACTAGAGGGACTAGCGGGGGGAGGGGCCGGGAGCTGTTTTTT

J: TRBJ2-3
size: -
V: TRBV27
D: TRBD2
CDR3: CASSPGAGGVTDTQYF
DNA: TGTGCCAGCAGTCCGGGCGCGGGAGGGGTTACAGATACGCAGTATTTT

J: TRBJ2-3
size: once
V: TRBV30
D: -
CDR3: CAWRDYGTDTQYF
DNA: TGTGCCTGGAGAGATTATGGGACAGATACGCAGTATTTT

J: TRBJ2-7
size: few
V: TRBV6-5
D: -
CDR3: CASSRERNEQYF
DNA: TGTGCCAGCAGTCGAGAAAGGAACGAGCAGTACTTC

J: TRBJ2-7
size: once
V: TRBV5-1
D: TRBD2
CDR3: CASSSGLAFSYEQYF
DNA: TGCGCCAGCAGCTCGGGACTAGCGTTCTCCTACGAGCAGTACTTC

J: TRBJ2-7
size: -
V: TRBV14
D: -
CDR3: CASSQLAPSSYEQYF
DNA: TGTGCCAGCAGCCAACTTGCACCGAGCTCCTACGAGCAGTACTTC

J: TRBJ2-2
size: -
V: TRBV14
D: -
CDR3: CASSQDWAAGELFF
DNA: TGTGCCAGCAGCCAAGATTGGGCGGCCGGGGAGCTGTTTTTT

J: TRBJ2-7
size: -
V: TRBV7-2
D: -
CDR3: CASSYGPFSYEQYF
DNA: TGTGCCAGCAGCTATGGACCGTTTTCCTACGAGCAGTACTTC

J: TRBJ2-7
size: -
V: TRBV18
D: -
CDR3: CASSPSTPGSFSYEQYF
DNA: TGTGCCAGCTCACCTTCTACGCCAGGGTCCTTTTCCTACGAGCAGTACTTC

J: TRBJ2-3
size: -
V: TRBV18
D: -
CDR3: CASSPSTDTQYF
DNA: TGTGCCAGCTCCCCCAGCACAGATACGCAGTATTTT

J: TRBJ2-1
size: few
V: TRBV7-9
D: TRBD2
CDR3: CASSLFAGDNNEQFF
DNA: TGTGCCAGCAGCTTATTCGCGGGAGACAACAATGAGCAGTTCTTC

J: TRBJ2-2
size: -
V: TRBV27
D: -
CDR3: CASRPNSGRTGELFF
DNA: TGTGCCAGCAGACCCAACTCGGGCAGAACCGGGGAGCTGTTTTTT

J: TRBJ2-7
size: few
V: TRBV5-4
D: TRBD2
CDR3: CASSSGLAAREQYF
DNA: TGTGCCAGCAGCTCCGGACTAGCGGCCCGGGAGCAGTACTTC

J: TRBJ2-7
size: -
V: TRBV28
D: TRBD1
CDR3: CASSLTTGTGDEQYF
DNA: TGTGCCAGCAGTTTAACCACCGGGACAGGGGACGAGCAGTACTTC

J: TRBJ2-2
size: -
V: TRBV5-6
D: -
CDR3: CASSLSVTGELFF
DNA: TGTGCCAGCAGCTTGTCTGTCACCGGGGAGCTGTTTTTT

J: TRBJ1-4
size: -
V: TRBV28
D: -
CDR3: CASSSRGTPNEKLFF
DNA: TGTGCCAGCAGTTCCCGGGGTACCCCTAATGAAAAACTGTTTTTT

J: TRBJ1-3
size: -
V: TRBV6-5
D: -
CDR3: CASSYNWEFGNTIYF
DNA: TGTGCCAGCAGTTACAACTGGGAGTTCGGAAACACCATATATTTT

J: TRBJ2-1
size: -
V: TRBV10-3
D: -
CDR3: CAISEGQPNEQFF
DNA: TGTGCCATCAGTGAGGGACAGCCGAATGAGCAGTTCTTC

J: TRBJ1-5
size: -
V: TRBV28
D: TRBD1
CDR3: CASSLWFRDRVADSNQPQHF
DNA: TGTGCCAGCAGTTTATGGTTCCGGGACAGGGTCGCCGATAGCAATCAGCCCCAGCATTTT

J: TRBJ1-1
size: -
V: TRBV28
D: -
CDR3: CASSKIQGLNTEAFF
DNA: TGTGCCAGCAGCAAGATTCAGGGATTGAACACTGAAGCTTTCTTT